Listed here is a single T cell receptor (beta chain). Authors' data handling: Reference gene primer amplification gave estimated nucleated cell counts. The protocol was immunoSEQ multiplex PCR, while the TCRdb copy is restricted to in-frame clones and leaves out a portion. For V, J and clone size, that table is used; D and trimming come from the DNA. The sample records more than 95,000 clones, 81% being singletons. This entry comes from a study of blood T cell repertoires in COVID-19. On the study more broadly: Samples came from the United States, Italy and Spain, spanning acute and convalescent COVID-19. T cells, B-cell-depleted T cells, or PBMCs supplied cDNA or gDNA.

The clonotype originates from a man older than 75 with acute or convalescent COVID-19. The sample consisted of peripheral blood.

As DNA, the CDR3 is TGCGCCAGCAGCGATCAAACAGGGGGTCCCTCCTACAATGAGCAGTTCTTC. It codes for CASSDQTGGPSYNEQFF. The gene calls are TRBV5-1 and TRBJ2-1; the match to TRBD1 covers 8 bases. V was clipped by 4 bases and J by 0 bases; unmatched bases: 9. The CDR3 runs 17 residues. CDR1 and CDR2 (germline): SGHRS, YFSETQ. The full variable domain, with the rest looked up from reference TRBV5-1 and TRBJ2-1, is KAGVTQTPRYLIKTRGQQVTLSCSPISGHRSVSWYQQTPGQGLQFLFEYFSETQRNKGNFPGRFSGRQFSNSRSEMNVSTLELGDSALYLCASSDQTGGPSYNEQFFGPGTRLTVL.